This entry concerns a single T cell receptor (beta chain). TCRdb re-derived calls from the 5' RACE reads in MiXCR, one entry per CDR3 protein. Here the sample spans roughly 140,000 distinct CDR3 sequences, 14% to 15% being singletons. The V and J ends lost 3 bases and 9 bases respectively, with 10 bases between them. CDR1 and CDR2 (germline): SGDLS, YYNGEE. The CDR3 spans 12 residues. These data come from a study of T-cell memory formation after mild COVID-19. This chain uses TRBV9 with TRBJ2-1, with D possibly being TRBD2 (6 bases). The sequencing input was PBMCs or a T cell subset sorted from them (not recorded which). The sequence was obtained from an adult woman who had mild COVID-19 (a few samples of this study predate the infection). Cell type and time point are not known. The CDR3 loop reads CASSALEGEQFF. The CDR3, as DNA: TGTGCCAGCAGCGCATTGGAGGGTGAGCAGTTCTTC.